This T cell receptor (beta chain) is from a study of cytomegalovirus exposure and HLA in healthy donors. Remarks on this clone: What it recognizes is unknown.

13 Jbeta primers and 60 Vbeta primers were used for the PCR. Profiling relied on immunoSEQ multiplex PCR, and the TCRdb table lists in-frame clones only, not all of them. Of about 180,000 clones in the sample, roughly 82% are singletons; the top ten hold about 1.6%. Study observations and caveats: Equally common other TCR beta chains were less clonally expanded than HLA-associated ones, a later analysis found. Investigators reported under 200 TCR beta chains as tied to cytomegalovirus. For cytomegalovirus status, the classifier reportedly gave diagnoses with high specificity and sensitivity.

The CDR3 is 15 residues long. The V and J ends lost 0 bases and 4 bases respectively, with 13 bases between them. Germline V gene lookup returns CDR1 MNHNY and CDR2 SVGAGI (reference sequence). The sequence came from a middle-aged man in good health and CMV-seronegative. The V call is TRBV6-6, the J call TRBJ2-7; D perhaps matches TRBD2 (7 bases). Sequencing input: PBMCs. This CDR3 reads CASSYSSRGGYEQYF. In DNA, the CDR3 is TGTGCCAGCAGTTACTCGAGTAGGGGGGGGTACGAGCAGTACTTC.